This T cell receptor beta chain emerged from a study of T cell repertoires in cytomegalovirus infection (dated by TCRdb to the late 2010s). With respect to the entire study: Donor HLA type was relevant to the analysis, as public TCR beta signatures indicated carriage of CMV infection together with the matching HLA type.

CDR1 and CDR2 are read off the germline V gene as SGHTA and FQGTGA. The germline V and J ends show losses of 5 bases and 4 bases respectively, and no gene match explains 7 bases of the junction. From cysteine to phenylalanine, the CDR3 is 16 amino acids long. The entry retains the CDR3 DNA only, 48 bases that are in frame from base 1. Sequencing used an Illumina HiSeq 1500. TCRdb reprocessing: public reads trimmed at Q25 with fastp, clones called with MiXCR, in-frame beta chains kept. Rows are combined by CDR3 protein, so each entry shows the most common genes and DNA. Across this sample there are almost 500,000 distinct CDR3 sequences, with roughly 10% seen only once. The ten largest clones capture 10% of the sample. Summary of the overall study and its limitations: The ex vivo response was dominated by HLA-C-restricted CMV-specific TCR beta clonotypes, which also provided the single most frequent clonotype in two of eight donors. Carriers of CMV infection plus the relevant HLA type were discriminated by the cumulative frequency of public TCR beta family members in the study cohort and in an independent roughly 370-donor cohort.

This clonotype has at least ten counts. The target of this receptor is not known. Base qualities are missing; no much larger clone stands one base away. This chain joins TRBV7-3 to TRBJ2-3; TRBD1 lines up with 12 middle nucleotides. Material for sequencing was PBMCs. This clonotype was sampled from a human donor in good health (CMV status not recorded). Some clones in this sample may be carry-over from other donors' samples. Here the CDR3 is given as CASSALGTGGADTQYF. DNA sequence: TGTGCCAGCAGCGCCCTCGGGACAGGGGGCGCAGATACGCAGTATTTT.